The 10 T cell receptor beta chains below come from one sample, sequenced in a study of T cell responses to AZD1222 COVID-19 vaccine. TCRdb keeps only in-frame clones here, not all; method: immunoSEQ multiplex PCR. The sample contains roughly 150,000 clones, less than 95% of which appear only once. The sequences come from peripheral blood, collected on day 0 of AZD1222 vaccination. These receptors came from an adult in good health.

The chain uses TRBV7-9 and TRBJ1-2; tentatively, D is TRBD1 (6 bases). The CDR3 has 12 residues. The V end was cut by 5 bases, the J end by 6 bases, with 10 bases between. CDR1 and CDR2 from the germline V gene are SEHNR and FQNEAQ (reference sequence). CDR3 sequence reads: CASSGQIDGYTF. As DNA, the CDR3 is TGTGCCAGCAGCGGACAGATTGATGGCTACACCTTC.

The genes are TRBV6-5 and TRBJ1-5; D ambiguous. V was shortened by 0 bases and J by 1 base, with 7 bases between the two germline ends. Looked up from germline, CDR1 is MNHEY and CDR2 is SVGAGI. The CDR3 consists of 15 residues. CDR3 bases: TGTGCCAGCAGTTACTCTGTGGGAAGCAATCAGCCCCAGCATTTT. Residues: CASSYSVGSNQPQHF.

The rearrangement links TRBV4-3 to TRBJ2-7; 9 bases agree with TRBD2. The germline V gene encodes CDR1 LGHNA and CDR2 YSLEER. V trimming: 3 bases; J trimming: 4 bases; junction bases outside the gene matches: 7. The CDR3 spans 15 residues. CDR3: CASSQGSGSRYEQYF. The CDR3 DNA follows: TGCGCCAGCAGCCAGGGTAGCGGGAGTAGGTACGAGCAGTACTTC.

CDR3 nucleotide sequence: TGCGCCAGCAGTTCCACAGGGGGAAACTATGGCTACACCTTC. It codes for CASSSTGGNYGYTF. The V and J genes are TRBV5-1 and TRBJ1-2; 8 bases match TRBD1. V lost 5 bases to trimming and J lost 2 bases; unmatched junction nucleotides: 5. The CDR3 runs to 14 residues. Germline assignment: CDR1 SGHRS and CDR2 YFSETQ.

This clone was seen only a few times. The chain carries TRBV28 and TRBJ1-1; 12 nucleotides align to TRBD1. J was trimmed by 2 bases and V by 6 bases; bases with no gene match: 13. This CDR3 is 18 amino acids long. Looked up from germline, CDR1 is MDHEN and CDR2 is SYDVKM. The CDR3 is CASRQQPGQGARNTEAFF. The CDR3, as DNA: TGTGCCAGCAGACAACAGCCGGGACAGGGGGCGCGAAACACTGAAGCTTTCTTT.

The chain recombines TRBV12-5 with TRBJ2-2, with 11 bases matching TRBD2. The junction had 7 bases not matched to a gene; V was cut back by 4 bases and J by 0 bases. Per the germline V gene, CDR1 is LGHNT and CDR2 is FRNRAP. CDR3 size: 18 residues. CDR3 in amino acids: CASGYSLAGGSNTGELFF. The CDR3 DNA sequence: TGTGCTAGTGGTTACTCCCTAGCGGGGGGATCGAACACCGGGGAGCTGTTTTTT.

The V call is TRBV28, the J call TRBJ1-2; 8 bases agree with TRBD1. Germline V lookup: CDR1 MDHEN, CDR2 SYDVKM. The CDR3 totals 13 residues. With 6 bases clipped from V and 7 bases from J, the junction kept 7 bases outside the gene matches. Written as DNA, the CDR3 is TGTGCCAGCAGGGACAGGGTTGGGGGTGGCTACACCTTC. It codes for CASRDRVGGGYTF.

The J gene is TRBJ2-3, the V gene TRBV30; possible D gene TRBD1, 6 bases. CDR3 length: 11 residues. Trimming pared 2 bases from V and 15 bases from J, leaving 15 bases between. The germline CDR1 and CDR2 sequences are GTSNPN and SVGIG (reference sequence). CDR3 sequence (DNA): TGTGCCTGGAGTTTAGACAGGCTGAGATATTTT. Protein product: CAWSLDRLRYF.

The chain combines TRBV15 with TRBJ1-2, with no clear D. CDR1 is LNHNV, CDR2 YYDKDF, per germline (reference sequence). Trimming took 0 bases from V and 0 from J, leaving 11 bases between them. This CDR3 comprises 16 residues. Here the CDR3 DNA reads TGTGCCACCAGCAGAGATAGGGCCGAAACTAACTATGGCTACACCTTC. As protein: CATSRDRAETNYGYTF. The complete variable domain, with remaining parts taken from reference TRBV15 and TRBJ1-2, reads DAMVIQNPRYQVTQFGKPVTLSCSQTLNHNVMYWYQQKSSQAPKLLFHYYDKDFNNEADTPDNFQSRRPNTSFCFLDIRSPGLGDTAMYLCATSRDRAETNYGYTFGSGTRLTVV.

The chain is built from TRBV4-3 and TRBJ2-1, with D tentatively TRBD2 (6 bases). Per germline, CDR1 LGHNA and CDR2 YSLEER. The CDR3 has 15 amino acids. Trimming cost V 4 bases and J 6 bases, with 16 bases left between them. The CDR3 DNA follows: TGCGCCAGCAGCCTCGGGGATAGCGGTGTCAATGAGCAGTTCTTC. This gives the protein CASSLGDSGVNEQFF.